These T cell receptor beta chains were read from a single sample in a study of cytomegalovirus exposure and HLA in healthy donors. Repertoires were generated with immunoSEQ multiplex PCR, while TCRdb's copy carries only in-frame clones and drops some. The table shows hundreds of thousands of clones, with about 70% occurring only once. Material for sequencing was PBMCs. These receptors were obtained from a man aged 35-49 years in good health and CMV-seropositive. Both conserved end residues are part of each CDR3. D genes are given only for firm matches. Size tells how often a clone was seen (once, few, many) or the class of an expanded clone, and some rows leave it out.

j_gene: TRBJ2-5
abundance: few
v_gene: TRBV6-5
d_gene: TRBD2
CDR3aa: CASSSSGGWQETQYF
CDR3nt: TGTGCCAGCAGTTCTAGCGGGGGGTGGCAAGAGACCCAGTACTTC

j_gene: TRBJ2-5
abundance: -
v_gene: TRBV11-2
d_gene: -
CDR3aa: CASTPRVRQETQYF
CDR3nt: TGTGCCAGCACCCCGAGGGTACGTCAAGAGACCCAGTACTTC

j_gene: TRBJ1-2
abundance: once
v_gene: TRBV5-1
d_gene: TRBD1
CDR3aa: CASSPWTGGPNYGYTF
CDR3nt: TGCGCCAGCAGCCCCTGGACAGGGGGCCCGAACTATGGCTACACCTTC

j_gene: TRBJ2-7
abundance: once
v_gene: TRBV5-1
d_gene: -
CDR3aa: CASALGGLDEQYF
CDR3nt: TGCGCCAGCGCCTTGGGAGGTTTGGACGAGCAGTACTTC

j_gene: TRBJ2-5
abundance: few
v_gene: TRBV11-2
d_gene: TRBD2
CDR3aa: CASSLPLAGGKETQYF
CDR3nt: TGTGCCAGCAGCTTGCCTCTAGCGGGGGGCAAGGAGACCCAGTACTTC

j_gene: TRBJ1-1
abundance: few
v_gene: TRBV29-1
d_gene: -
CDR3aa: CSVEDPGWTEAFF
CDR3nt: TGCAGCGTTGAAGATCCGGGTTGGACTGAAGCTTTCTTT

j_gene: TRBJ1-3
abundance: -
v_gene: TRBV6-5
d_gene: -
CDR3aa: CASSYGHSLGGNTIYF
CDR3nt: TGTGCCAGCAGTTACGGACATTCCTTGGGAGGAAACACCATATATTTT

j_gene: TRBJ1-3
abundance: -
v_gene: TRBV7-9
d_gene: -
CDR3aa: CASSWDTTASGNTIYF
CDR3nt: TGTGCCAGCAGCTGGGACACCACAGCCTCTGGAAACACCATATATTTT

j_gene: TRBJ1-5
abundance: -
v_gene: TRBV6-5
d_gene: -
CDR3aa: CASRGHDSSNQPQHF
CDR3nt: TGTGCCAGCAGGGGTCACGACAGCAGCAATCAGCCCCAGCATTTT

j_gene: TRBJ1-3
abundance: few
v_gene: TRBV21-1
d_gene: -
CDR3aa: CASRPGQRSSGNTIYF
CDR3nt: TGTGCCAGCCGACCGGGACAGCGAAGCTCTGGAAACACCATATATTTT

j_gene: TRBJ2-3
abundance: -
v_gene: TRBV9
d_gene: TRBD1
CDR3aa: CASSVGGGQGVTDTQYF
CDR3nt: TGTGCCAGCAGCGTAGGTGGGGGACAGGGTGTAACAGATACGCAGTATTTT